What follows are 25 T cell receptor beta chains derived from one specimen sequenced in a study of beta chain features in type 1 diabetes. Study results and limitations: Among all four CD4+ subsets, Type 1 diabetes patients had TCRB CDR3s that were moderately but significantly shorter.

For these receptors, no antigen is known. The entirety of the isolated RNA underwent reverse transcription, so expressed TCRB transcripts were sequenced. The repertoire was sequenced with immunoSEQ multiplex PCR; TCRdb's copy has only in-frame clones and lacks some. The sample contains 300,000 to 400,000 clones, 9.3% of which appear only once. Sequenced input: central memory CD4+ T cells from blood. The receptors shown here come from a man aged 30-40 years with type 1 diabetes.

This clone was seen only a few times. The CDR3 region has the DNA TGTGCCAGCTCACCAACAGGACGCACAGATACGCAGTATTTT. As protein: CASSPTGRTDTQYF. The rearrangement uses TRBV18 and TRBJ2-3; D perhaps matches TRBD1 (5 bases). Trimming cost V 2 bases and J 1 base, with 7 bases left between them. The CDR3 consists of 14 residues. CDR1 and CDR2 from the germline V gene are KGHSH and LQKENI.

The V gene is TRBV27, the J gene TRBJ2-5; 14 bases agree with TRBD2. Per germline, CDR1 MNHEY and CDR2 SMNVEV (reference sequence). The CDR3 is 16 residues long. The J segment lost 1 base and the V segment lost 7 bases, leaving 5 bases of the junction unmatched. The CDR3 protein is CASNAGTSGGQETQYF. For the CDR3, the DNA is TGTGCCAGCAACGCCGGGACTAGCGGGGGCCAAGAGACCCAGTACTTC.

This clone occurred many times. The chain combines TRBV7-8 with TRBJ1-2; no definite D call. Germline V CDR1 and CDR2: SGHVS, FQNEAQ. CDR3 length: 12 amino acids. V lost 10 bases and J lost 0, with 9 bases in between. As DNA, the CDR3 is TGTGCCACGAGCAGCTCTAACTATGGCTACACCTTC. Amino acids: CATSSSNYGYTF.

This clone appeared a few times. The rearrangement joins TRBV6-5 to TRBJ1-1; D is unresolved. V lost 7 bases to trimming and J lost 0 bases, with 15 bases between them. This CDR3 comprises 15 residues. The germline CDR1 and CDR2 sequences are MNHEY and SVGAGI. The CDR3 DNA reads TGTGCCAGCATCCCGCGGGGAGCGATGAACACTGAAGCTTTCTTT. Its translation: CASIPRGAMNTEAFF.

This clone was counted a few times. This chain's CDR3 is CASSPSARGLYEQYF. The DNA of the CDR3 is TGTGCCAGTAGTCCCTCCGCCAGGGGGCTTTACGAGCAGTACTTC. This chain connects TRBV19 to TRBJ2-7, with 8 bases identical to TRBD1. With V trimmed by 5 bases and J by 4 bases, 10 bases remained unmatched. There are 15 residues in the CDR3. Germline CDR1 and CDR2: LNHDA and SQIVND (reference sequence).

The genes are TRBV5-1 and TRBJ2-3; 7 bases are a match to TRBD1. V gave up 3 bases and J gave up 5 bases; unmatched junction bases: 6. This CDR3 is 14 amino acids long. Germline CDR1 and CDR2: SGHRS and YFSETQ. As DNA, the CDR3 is TGCGCCAGCAGCTCGGGACAGCCAAGAGATACGCAGTATTTT. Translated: CASSSGQPRDTQYF.

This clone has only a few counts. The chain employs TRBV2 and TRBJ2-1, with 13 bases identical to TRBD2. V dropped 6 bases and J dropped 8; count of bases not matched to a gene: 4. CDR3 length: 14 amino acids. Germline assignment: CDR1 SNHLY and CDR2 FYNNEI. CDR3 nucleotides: TGTGCCAGCAGCCCACTAGCGGGGGGGCATGAGCAGTTCTTC. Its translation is CASSPLAGGHEQFF.

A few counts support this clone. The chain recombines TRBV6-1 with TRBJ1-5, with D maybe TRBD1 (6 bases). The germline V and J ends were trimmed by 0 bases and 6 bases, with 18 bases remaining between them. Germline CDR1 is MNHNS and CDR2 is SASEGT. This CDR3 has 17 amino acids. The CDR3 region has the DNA TGTGCCAGCAGTGAAGCTCCCGGGGGGGGCAAGGGTCAGCCCCAGCATTTT. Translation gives CASSEAPGGGKGQPQHF.

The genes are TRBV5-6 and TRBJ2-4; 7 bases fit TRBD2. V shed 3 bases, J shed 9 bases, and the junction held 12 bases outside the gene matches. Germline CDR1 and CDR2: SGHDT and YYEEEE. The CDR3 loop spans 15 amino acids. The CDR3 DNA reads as TGTGCCAGCAGCTCCACTAGCGCCACGTTAGTCATTCAGTACTTC. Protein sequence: CASSSTSATLVIQYF.

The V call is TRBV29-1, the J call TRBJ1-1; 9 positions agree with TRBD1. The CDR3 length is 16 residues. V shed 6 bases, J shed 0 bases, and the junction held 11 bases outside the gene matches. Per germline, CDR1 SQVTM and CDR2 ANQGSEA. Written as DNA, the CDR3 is TGCAGCGTCGGGGACCGACAGGGGGTGATGAACACTGAAGCTTTCTTT. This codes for CSVGDRQGVMNTEAFF.

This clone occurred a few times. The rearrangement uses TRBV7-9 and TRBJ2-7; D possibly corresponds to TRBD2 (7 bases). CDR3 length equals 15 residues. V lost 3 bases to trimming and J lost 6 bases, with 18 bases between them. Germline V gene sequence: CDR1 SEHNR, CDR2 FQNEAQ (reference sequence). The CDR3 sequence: CASSFQGGARGEQYF. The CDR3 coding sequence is TGTGCCAGCAGCTTCCAAGGGGGGGCTAGAGGCGAGCAGTACTTC.

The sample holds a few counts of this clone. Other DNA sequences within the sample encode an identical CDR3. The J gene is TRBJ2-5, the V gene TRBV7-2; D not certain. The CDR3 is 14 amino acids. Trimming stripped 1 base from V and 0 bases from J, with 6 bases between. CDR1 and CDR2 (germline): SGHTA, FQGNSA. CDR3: CASSLGAYQETQYF. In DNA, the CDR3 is TGTGCCAGCAGCTTAGGGGCGTACCAAGAGACCCAGTACTTC.

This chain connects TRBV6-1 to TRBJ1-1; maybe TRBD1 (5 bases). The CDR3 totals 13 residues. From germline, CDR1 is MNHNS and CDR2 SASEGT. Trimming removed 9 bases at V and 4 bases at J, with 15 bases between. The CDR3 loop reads CASARVVSTEAFF. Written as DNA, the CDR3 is TGTGCCAGTGCCAGGGTCGTCAGCACTGAAGCTTTCTTT.

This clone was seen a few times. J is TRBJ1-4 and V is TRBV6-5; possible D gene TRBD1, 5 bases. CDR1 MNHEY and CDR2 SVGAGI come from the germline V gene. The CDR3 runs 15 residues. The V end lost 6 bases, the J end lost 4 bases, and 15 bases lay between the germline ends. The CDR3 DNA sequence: TGTGCCAGCAGCCAAAGTCAGGGCGGTAATGAAAAACTGTTTTTT. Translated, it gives CASSQSQGGNEKLFF.

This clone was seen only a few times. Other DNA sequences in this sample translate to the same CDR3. The CDR3 protein is CASSLGGGGSYEQYF. In DNA, the CDR3 is TGTGCCAGCAGCTTAGGGGGCGGCGGCTCCTACGAGCAGTACTTC. The chain recombines TRBV7-2 with TRBJ2-7; D may be TRBD1 (5 bases). This CDR3 has 15 amino acids. Trimming removed 1 base from V and 0 bases from J, with 10 bases in between. CDR1 SGHTA and CDR2 FQGNSA come from the germline V gene.

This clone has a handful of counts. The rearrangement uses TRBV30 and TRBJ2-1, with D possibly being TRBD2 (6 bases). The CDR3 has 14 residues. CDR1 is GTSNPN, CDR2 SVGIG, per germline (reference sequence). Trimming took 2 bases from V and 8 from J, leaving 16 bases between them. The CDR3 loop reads CAWSSPSGSDEQFF. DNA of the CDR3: TGTGCCTGGAGTTCACCGAGCGGGTCGGATGAGCAGTTCTTC.

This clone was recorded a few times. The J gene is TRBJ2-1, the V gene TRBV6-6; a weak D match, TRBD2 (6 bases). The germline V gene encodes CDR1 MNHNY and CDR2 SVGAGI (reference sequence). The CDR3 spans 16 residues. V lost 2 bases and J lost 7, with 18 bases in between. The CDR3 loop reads CASSYLPSEFLNEQFF. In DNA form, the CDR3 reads TGTGCCAGCAGTTACCTTCCTAGCGAATTCTTGAATGAGCAGTTCTTC.

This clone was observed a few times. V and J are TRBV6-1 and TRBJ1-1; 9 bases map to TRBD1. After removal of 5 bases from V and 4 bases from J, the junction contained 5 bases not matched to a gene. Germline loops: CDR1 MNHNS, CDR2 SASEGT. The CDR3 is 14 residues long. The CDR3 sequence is CASSSDRGGTEAFF. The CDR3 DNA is TGTGCCAGCAGTTCGGACAGGGGAGGCACTGAAGCTTTCTTT.

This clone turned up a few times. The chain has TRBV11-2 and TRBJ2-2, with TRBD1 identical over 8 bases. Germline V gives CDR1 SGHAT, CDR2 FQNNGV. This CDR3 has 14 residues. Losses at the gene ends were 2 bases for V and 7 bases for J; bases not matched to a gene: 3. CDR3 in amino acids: CASSLQGAIGELFF. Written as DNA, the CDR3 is TGTGCCAGCAGCTTACAGGGGGCGATCGGGGAGCTGTTTTTT. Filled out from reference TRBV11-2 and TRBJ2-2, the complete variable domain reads EAGVAQSPRYKIIEKRQSVAFWCNPISGHATLYWYQQILGQGPKLLIQFQNNGVVDDSQLPKDRFSAERLKGVDSTLKIQPAKLEDSAVYLCASSLQGAIGELFFGEGSRLTVL.

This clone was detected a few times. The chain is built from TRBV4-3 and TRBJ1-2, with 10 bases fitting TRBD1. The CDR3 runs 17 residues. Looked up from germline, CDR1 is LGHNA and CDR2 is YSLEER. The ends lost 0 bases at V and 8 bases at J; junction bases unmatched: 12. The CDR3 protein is CASSQDHGTGDFWGYTF. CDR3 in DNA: TGCGCCAGCAGCCAAGATCATGGGACAGGGGATTTTTGGGGCTACACCTTC.

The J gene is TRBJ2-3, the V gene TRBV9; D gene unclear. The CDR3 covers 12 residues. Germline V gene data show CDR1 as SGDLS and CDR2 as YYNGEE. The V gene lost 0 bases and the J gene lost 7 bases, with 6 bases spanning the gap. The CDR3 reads CASSVEENTQYF. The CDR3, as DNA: TGTGCCAGCAGCGTAGAAGAGAATACGCAGTATTTT. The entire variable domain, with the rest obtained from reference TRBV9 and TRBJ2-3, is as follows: DSGVTQTPKHLITATGQRVTLRCSPRSGDLSVYWYQQSLDQGLQFLIQYYNGEERAKGNILERFSAQQFPDLHSELNLSSLELGDSALYFCASSVEENTQYFGPGTRLTVL.

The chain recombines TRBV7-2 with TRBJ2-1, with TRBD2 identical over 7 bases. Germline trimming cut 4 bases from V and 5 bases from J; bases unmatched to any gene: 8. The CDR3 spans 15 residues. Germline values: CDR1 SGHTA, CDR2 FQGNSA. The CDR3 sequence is CASSSGREIHNEQFF. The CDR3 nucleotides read TGTGCCAGCAGCTCAGGGCGGGAGATTCACAATGAGCAGTTCTTC.

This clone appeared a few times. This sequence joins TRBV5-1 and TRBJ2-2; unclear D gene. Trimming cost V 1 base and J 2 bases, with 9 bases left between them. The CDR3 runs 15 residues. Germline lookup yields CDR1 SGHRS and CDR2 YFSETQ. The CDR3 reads CASSLPLGNTGELFF. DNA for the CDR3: TGCGCCAGCAGCTTGCCCCTCGGAAACACCGGGGAGCTGTTTTTT.

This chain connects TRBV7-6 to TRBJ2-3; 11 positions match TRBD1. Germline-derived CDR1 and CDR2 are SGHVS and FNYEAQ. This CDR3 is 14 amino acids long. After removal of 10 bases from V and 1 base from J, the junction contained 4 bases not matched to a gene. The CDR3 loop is CATTGQGGTDTQYF. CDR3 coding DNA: TGTGCCACCACGGGACAGGGGGGCACAGATACGCAGTATTTT.

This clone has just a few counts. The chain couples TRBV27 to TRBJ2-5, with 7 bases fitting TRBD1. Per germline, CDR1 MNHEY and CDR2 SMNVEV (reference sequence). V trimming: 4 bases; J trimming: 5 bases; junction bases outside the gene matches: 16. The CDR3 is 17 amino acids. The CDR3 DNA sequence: TGTGCCAGCAGTTACTCACGACAGGGAGCGAGCAGTGAGACCCAGTACTTC. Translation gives CASSYSRQGASSETQYF.